This TCR beta chain was retrieved from a study of early T cells in non-severe SARS-CoV-2 infection. TCRdb called the 5' RACE reads again in MiXCR, with one record for every CDR3 protein. The repertoire consists of about 44,000 distinct CDR3 sequences, with under 7.5% occurring once and the leading ten covering roughly 20%. This clonotype occurred many times. CDR3 length equals 16 residues. V lost 3 bases, J lost 6 bases, and 19 bases lay in between. Looked up from germline, CDR1 is SGHVS and CDR2 is FQNEAQ. V usage is TRBV7-8 and J usage is TRBJ2-3, with a weak D call TRBD1 (5 bases). The material sequenced was whole blood, taken at baseline. The TCR comes from an adult who was a healthcare worker with PCR-confirmed SARS-CoV-2 infection or an uninfected control (not recorded which). The CDR3 DNA reads as TGTGCCAGCAGCTTGGGAATCAGGGTAATCGCGGATACGCAGTATTTT. It is translated as CASSLGIRVIADTQYF.